This T cell receptor (beta chain) emerged from a study of cytomegalovirus exposure and HLA in healthy donors. Study-wide findings and caveats: Later work found that TCR association rates differed between HLA loci; DRB1 had the most and HLA-C the fewest. Analysis was carried out at a later point, and it linked a missense DCLRE1C variant to TCR beta V- and J-gene trimming. There were some public TCRs occurring in many donors, but most TCR sequences were rare. Per a later analysis, 15,000 to 20,000 TCR beta sequences showed association with HLA alleles at 0.05 false discovery rate.

The PCR used 60 Vbeta and 13 Jbeta primers. Assay: immunoSEQ multiplex PCR; the TCRdb copy retains only in-frame clones and omits some. The sample shows tens of thousands of clones, 55% to 75% of them seen only once. About this clone itself: Its antigen is currently unknown.

The receptor was isolated from a woman in her 40s in good health and CMV-seropositive. Sample: PBMCs.

This CDR3 is CASSGPGSGVPRGETQYF. DNA for the CDR3: TGTGCCAGCAGCGGCCCAGGTAGCGGGGTCCCGCGTGGAGAGACCCAGTACTTC. The chain employs TRBV7-9 and TRBJ2-5; TRBD2 aligns across 8 bases. Germline values: CDR1 SEHNR, CDR2 FQNEAQ (reference sequence). Trimming took 5 bases from V and 4 from J; bases not matched to a gene: 18. The CDR3 is 18 residues long.